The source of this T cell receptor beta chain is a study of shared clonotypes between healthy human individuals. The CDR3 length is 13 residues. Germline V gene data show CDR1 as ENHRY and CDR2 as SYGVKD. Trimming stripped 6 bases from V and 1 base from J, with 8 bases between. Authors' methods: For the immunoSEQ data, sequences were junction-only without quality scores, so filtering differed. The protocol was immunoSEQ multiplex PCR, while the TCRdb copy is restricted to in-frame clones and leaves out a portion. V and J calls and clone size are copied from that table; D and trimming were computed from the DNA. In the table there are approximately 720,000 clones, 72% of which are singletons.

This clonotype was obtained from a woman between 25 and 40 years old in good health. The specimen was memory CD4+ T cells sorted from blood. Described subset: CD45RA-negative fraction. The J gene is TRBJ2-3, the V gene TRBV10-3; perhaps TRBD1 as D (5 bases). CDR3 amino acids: CAIRGVGTDTQYF. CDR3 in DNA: TGTGCCATCAGAGGGGTCGGCACAGATACGCAGTATTTT.